One T cell receptor (beta chain) is described in this entry. What it binds is unknown. Germline CDR1 and CDR2: SQVTM and ANQGSEA. The CDR3 covers 15 residues. Germline trimming cut 4 bases from V and 3 bases from J; bases unmatched to any gene: 3. The sample belongs to a study of OX40 agonist ivuxolimab in advanced cancers. The wider study: Prior therapy, whether anti-PD-1, anti-PD-L1 or anti-CTLA-4, was allowed, and roughly 44% had some.

Study findings and constraints: Some of the nonresponding patients also showed low levels of normalized T-cell clonal expansion.

Method: immunoSEQ multiplex PCR; TCRdb's copy keeps in-frame clones and lacks some. The table has 75,000 to 80,000 clones, 94% seen once. This clonotype was sampled from an adult with an advanced solid tumor such as melanoma, head and neck, liver or kidney cancer. The sample consisted of CD4+ or CD8+ T cells sorted from blood, taken in a trial of the OX40 agonist ivuxolimab. The chain uses TRBV29-1 and TRBJ2-1; 13 bases map to TRBD2. The CDR3: CSVVGLAGDYNEQFF. The DNA for the CDR3 is TGCAGCGTTGTCGGACTAGCGGGGGACTACAATGAGCAGTTCTTC.